This T cell receptor beta chain comes out of a study of identical twins. The sample holds a few counts of this clonotype. CDR3 size: 14 residues. The junction had 0 bases not matched to a gene; V was cut back by 3 bases and J by 0 bases. Germline-derived CDR1 and CDR2 are ENHRY and SYGVKD. TCRdb independently ran MiXCR on the 5' RACE reads; one entry per CDR3 protein. The sample shows hundreds of thousands of distinct CDR3 sequences, 21% of them seen only once. The same sample was also studied in work on T cells expressing NK-cell markers.

The sequence was collected from a woman under 30 in good health. The sample consisted of PBMCs. The rearrangement links TRBV10-3 to TRBJ2-3; TRBD2 matches 7 bases. The CDR3 spells CAISDSGSTDTQYF. The CDR3 region has the DNA TGTGCCATCAGTGATAGCGGGAGCACAGATACGCAGTATTTT.